These 25 T cell receptor beta chains were all obtained from the same sample, sequenced in a study of T cells in Graves' hyperthyroidism and ophthalmopathy. RNA transcripts gave rise to amplified TCR beta CDR3 regions. With the HTBI primer set, the TCR CDR3 went through a first round of RT-PCR. MiXCR was run by TCRdb on the multiplex PCR reads, yielding one entry per CDR3 protein. The top ten hold approximately 3.8% of the sample, which has 600,000 or so distinct CDR3 sequences, roughly 16% seen once. The sequencing input was blood. Source of these receptors: a woman aged 25 to 39 with Graves' hyperthyroidism.

The chain carries TRBV19 and TRBJ1-4; D gene ambiguous. The germline V gene encodes CDR1 LNHDA and CDR2 SQIVND (reference sequence). V shed 11 bases and J shed 0 bases, with 13 bases lying between them. CDR3 length: 14 amino acids. CDR3 sequence: CASFGHATNEKLFF. The DNA of the CDR3 is TGTGCCTCATTCGGGCATGCAACTAATGAAAAACTGTTTTTT.

This clonotype has a count of ten or more. The chain recombines TRBV9 with TRBJ2-1; D remains ambiguous. V shed 0 bases and J shed 7 bases, with 11 bases lying between them. This CDR3 has 14 amino acids. CDR1 is SGDLS, CDR2 YYNGEE, per germline. The CDR3 reads CASSVGIISNEQFF. The CDR3 bases are TGTGCCAGCAGCGTAGGTATAATCTCGAATGAGCAGTTCTTC.

This clonotype was detected many times. The rearrangement uses TRBV27 and TRBJ2-1, with D possibly TRBD2 on 6 matching bases. V gave up 6 bases and J gave up 5 bases, with 20 bases separating them. The CDR3 runs to 16 residues. Germline-derived CDR1 and CDR2 are MNHEY and SMNVEV (reference sequence). This CDR3 reads CASRLEVGGGNNEQFF. CDR3 nucleotide sequence: TGTGCCAGCAGGTTGGAGGTGGGGGGAGGCAACAATGAGCAGTTCTTC.

This clonotype occurred many times. This chain connects TRBV2 to TRBJ2-7; the D is unclear. The germline V gene encodes CDR1 SNHLY and CDR2 FYNNEI. The CDR3 loop spans 14 amino acids. V was pared by 5 bases and J by 4 bases, with 15 bases between. The CDR3 region is CASSPPTGPYEQYF. CDR3 in DNA: TGTGCCAGCAGTCCCCCCACGGGCCCTTACGAGCAGTACTTC.

As for this clonotype: This could be a read error, since a much larger clone is one nucleotide away. The chain has TRBV7-6 and TRBJ2-7; 11 bases map to TRBD1. The CDR3 is 12 amino acids. CDR1 SGHVS and CDR2 FNYEAQ come from the germline V gene. V lost 8 bases, J lost 5 bases, and 2 bases stayed unmatched. The CDR3 reads CASGQGANEQYF. In DNA, the CDR3 is TGTGCCAGCGGACAGGGGGCCAACGAGCAGTACTTC.

The V gene is TRBV28, the J gene TRBJ1-5; D may be TRBD1 (5 bases). V was shortened by 6 bases and J by 0 bases, with 15 bases between the two germline ends. CDR1 and CDR2 from the germline V gene are MDHEN and SYDVKM. This CDR3 contains 16 residues. This CDR3 reads CASRFGHLLSNQPQHF. CDR3 DNA: TGTGCCAGCAGGTTTGGACACTTACTTAGCAATCAGCCCCAGCATTTT.

In its sample, this clonotype was seen a few times. The chain employs TRBV4-1 and TRBJ2-1; perhaps TRBD2 as D (5 bases). This CDR3 is built from 14 residues. V gave up 5 bases and J gave up 6 bases, with 14 bases separating them. Germline V gene data show CDR1 as MGHRA and CDR2 as YSYEKL. In DNA, the CDR3 is TGCGCCAGCAGCATGGGCCTAGAGGGCAATGAGCAGTTCTTC. Translated, it gives CASSMGLEGNEQFF.

This clonotype was found a few times. The V and J genes are TRBV6-2 or TRBV6-3 and TRBJ2-7; a possible D gene is TRBD2 (6 bases). The CDR3 runs 14 residues. From germline, CDR1 is MNHEY and CDR2 SVGEGT. V was clipped by 6 bases and J by 6 bases, with 18 bases between them. CDR3 sequence (DNA): TGTGCCAGCAGACATACAGGACTACAGGCCGAGCAGTACTTC. It codes for CASRHTGLQAEQYF.

On this clonotype itself: An end of the junction does not agree with germline; a read error may underlie this. J is TRBJ2-3 and V is TRBV18; D is undetermined. Germline-derived CDR1 and CDR2 are KGHSH and LQKENI. CDR3 length equals 13 residues. DNA of the CDR3: TGTGCCGGCTCAGTACAGAACACAGATACGCAGTATTTT. Translated: CAGSVQNTDTQYF.

In this sample, this clonotype turned up a few times. V usage is TRBV19 and J usage is TRBJ1-1; D is unclear. This CDR3 has 11 residues. Germline CDR1 is LNHDA and CDR2 is SQIVND (reference sequence). V was shortened by 10 bases and J by 0 bases, with 6 bases between the two germline ends. The CDR3 DNA reads as TGTGCCATATACATGAACACTGAAGCTTTCTTT. Translated, it gives CAIYMNTEAFF.

Here the CDR3 DNA reads TGTGCCAGCTCATACTCAGAAAGGGTCGAGCAGTACTTC. As protein: CASSYSERVEQYF. This sequence joins TRBV18 and TRBJ2-7, with D uncertain. Germline-derived CDR1 and CDR2 are KGHSH and LQKENI. CDR3 size: 13 residues. Trimming shortened V by 5 bases and J by 6 bases, and 14 bases separated the two germline ends.

This clonotype was seen many times. The chain uses TRBV6-1 and TRBJ2-1; 10 bases align to TRBD2. Germline CDR1 MNHNS, CDR2 SASEGT. The CDR3 is made up of 15 amino acids. V lost 7 bases to trimming and J lost 4 bases; unmatched junction nucleotides: 7. The CDR3 DNA is TGTGCCAGCACCCCCCCACTAGCGGGGTACAATGAGCAGTTCTTC. The encoded protein is CASTPPLAGYNEQFF.

This clonotype has ten or more counts. The chain is built from TRBV28 and TRBJ1-2; D possibly corresponds to TRBD1 (5 bases). The germline CDR1 and CDR2 sequences are MDHEN and SYDVKM. Deletions cut 1 base from V and 7 bases from J, with 10 bases between. The CDR3 length is 13 residues. This chain's CDR3 is CASSLSGGGGYTF. CDR3 bases: TGTGCCAGCAGTTTATCGGGGGGTGGTGGCTACACCTTC.

The V and J genes are TRBV4-3 and TRBJ2-5, with TRBD1 matching over 7 bases. This CDR3 is built from 14 residues. Germline CDR1 is LGHNA and CDR2 is YSLEER. V lost 1 base, J lost 5 bases, and 4 bases stayed unmatched. The CDR3 sequence: CASSQVGGAETQYF. In DNA, the CDR3 is TGCGCCAGCAGCCAAGTAGGGGGCGCGGAGACCCAGTACTTC.

The J gene is TRBJ2-5, the V gene TRBV7-3; 10 bases line up with TRBD2. The CDR3 covers 16 residues. The V gene's germline CDR1 is SGHTA and CDR2 FQGTGA. Losses at the gene ends were 5 bases for V and 2 bases for J; bases not matched to a gene: 8. The chain's CDR3 is CASSPGVLAGQETQYF. The CDR3, as DNA: TGTGCCAGCAGCCCCGGGGTACTAGCGGGACAAGAGACCCAGTACTTC.

V and J are TRBV20-1 and TRBJ1-2; 7 bases align to TRBD1. Germline-derived CDR1 and CDR2 are DFQATT and SNEGSKA (reference sequence). V was pared by 4 bases and J by 4 bases, with 9 bases of the junction left unmatched. CDR3 length equals 14 residues. CDR3 loop: CSAILTGSTYGYTF. The CDR3 DNA reads TGCAGTGCTATTTTGACAGGGTCGACCTATGGCTACACCTTC.

This clonotype has just a few counts. The rearrangement uses TRBV5-5 and TRBJ2-7; 13 bases map to TRBD2. CDR3 length: 18 residues. The germline V gene has CDR1 SGHKS and CDR2 YYEKEE (reference sequence). The V and J ends lost 4 bases and 6 bases, in that order; junction bases with no gene match: 16. Here the CDR3 reads CASSRGLAGVSSLVEQYF. Written as DNA, the CDR3 is TGTGCCAGCAGCCGCGGACTAGCGGGAGTGTCATCCCTGGTCGAGCAGTACTTC.

Turning to this clonotype: Just one base apart from a much larger clone, this may be a read error. V usage is TRBV6-2 or TRBV6-3 and J usage is TRBJ2-1, with D possibly matching TRBD2 (5 bases). The germline V gene encodes CDR1 MNHEY and CDR2 SVGEGT. CDR3 length: 13 amino acids. V lost 6 bases and J lost 10, with 16 bases in between. Here the CDR3 reads CASRGPRAVEQFF. The CDR3 DNA follows: TGTGCCAGCAGAGGTCCGCGGGCCGTCGAGCAGTTCTTC.

This clonotype appeared many times. The genes are TRBV2 and TRBJ1-2; D perhaps matches TRBD1 (6 bases). V lost 5 bases to trimming and J lost 6 bases, with 13 bases between them. Germline V gene data show CDR1 as SNHLY and CDR2 as FYNNEI. The CDR3 length is 13 residues. CDR3 DNA sequence: TGTGCCAGCAGTCAGACAGGCGGGAATGGCTACACCTTC. Residues: CASSQTGGNGYTF.

This clonotype was counted only a few times. J is TRBJ2-3 and V is TRBV5-6; D possibly corresponds to TRBD1 (6 bases). The CDR3 runs 15 residues. Germline V gene data show CDR1 as SGHDT and CDR2 as YYEEEE. Trimming pared 3 bases from V and 2 bases from J, leaving 13 bases between. The CDR3 spells CASSSPRDNTDTQYF. The CDR3 DNA follows: TGTGCCAGCAGCTCGCCCCGGGACAACACAGATACGCAGTATTTT.

This clonotype was seen more than once but under ten times. The V gene is TRBV30, the J gene TRBJ2-7; 13 nucleotides align to TRBD2. The length of the CDR3 is 14 residues. CDR1 and CDR2 from the germline V gene are GTSNPN and SVGIG (reference sequence). The CDR3 is CAWGLGLAGYEQYF. The CDR3 region has the DNA TGTGCTTGGGGTCTGGGACTAGCGGGGTACGAGCAGTACTTC.

In its sample, this clonotype was seen many times. The J gene is TRBJ2-7, the V gene TRBV20-1; D is perhaps TRBD1 (6 bases). The CDR3 is made up of 13 amino acids. Germline V gives CDR1 DFQATT, CDR2 SNEGSKA (reference sequence). Trimming left V 4 bases short and J 2 bases short, with 12 bases between. The CDR3 protein is CSANIAGAYEQYF. In nucleotides, the CDR3 is TGCAGTGCTAATATCGCAGGGGCCTACGAGCAGTACTTC.

This clonotype was counted ten times or more. The chain uses TRBV28 and TRBJ1-4; D is uncertain. There are 13 residues in the CDR3. V was shortened by 10 bases and J by 10 bases, with 19 bases between the two germline ends. The germline gives CDR1 MDHEN, CDR2 SYDVKM. The DNA for the CDR3 is TGTGCCATCGACGACGAAGCAGAGGGAAAACTGTTTTTT. Amino acid sequence: CAIDDEAEGKLFF.

This clonotype was seen a handful of times. The gene calls are TRBV7-9 and TRBJ2-2; D remains unclear. CDR1 and CDR2 from the germline V gene are SEHNR and FQNEAQ (reference sequence). Trimming shortened V by 7 bases and J by 1 base, and 10 bases separated the two germline ends. This CDR3 is 14 amino acids long. The CDR3 loop is CASTKAKNTGELFF. The DNA of the CDR3 is TGTGCCAGCACGAAGGCCAAGAACACCGGGGAGCTGTTTTTT. Variable domain in full (rest from reference TRBV7-9 and TRBJ2-2): DTGVSQNPRHKITKRGQNVTFRCDPISEHNRLYWYRQTLGQGPEFLTYFQNEAQLEKSRLLSDRFSAERPKGSFSTLEIQRTEQGDSAMYLCASTKAKNTGELFFGEGSRLTVL.

Remarks on this clonotype: This may arise from a read error, as a much more abundant clone is one base away. The V call is TRBV11-2, the J call TRBJ2-1, with D possibly matching TRBD1 (5 bases). The CDR3 is made up of 15 amino acids. Germline loops: CDR1 SGHAT, CDR2 FQNNGV. Trimming left V 5 bases short and J 2 bases short, with 13 bases between. The CDR3 loop reads CASSHWGYPYNEQFF. CDR3 DNA sequence: TGTGCCAGCAGCCATTGGGGCTACCCCTACAATGAGCAGTTCTTC.